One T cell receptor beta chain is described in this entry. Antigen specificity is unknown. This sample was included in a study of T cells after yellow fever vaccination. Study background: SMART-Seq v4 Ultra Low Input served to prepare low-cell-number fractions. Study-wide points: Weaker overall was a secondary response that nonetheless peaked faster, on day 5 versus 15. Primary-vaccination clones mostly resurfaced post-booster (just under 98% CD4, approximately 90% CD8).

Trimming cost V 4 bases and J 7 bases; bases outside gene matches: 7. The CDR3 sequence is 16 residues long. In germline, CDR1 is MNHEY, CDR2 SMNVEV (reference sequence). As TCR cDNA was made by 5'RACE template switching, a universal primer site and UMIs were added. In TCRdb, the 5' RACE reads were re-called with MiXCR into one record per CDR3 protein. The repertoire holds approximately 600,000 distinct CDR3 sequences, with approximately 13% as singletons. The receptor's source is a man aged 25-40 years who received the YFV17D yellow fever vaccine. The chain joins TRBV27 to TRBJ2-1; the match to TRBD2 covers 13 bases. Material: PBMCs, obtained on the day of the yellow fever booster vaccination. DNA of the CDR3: TGTGCCAGCAGTTCTGGACTAGCGGGAGTAAGGAATGAGCAGTTCTTC. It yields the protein CASSSGLAGVRNEQFF.